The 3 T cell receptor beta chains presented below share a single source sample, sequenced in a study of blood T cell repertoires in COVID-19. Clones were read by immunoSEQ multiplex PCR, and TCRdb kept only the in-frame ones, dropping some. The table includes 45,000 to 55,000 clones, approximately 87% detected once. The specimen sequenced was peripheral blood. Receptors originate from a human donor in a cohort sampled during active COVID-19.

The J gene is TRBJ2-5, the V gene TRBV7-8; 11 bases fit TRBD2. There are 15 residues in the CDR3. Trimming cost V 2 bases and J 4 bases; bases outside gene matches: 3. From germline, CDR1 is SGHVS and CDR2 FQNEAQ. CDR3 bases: TGTGCCAGCAGCTTATCGACTAGCGGGGCAGAGACCCAGTACTTC. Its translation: CASSLSTSGAETQYF. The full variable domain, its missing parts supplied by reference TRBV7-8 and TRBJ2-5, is GAGVSQSPRYKVAKRGQDVALRCDPISGHVSLFWYQQALGQGPEFLTYFQNEAQLDKSGLPSDRFFAERPEGSVSTLKIQRTQQEDSAVYLCASSLSTSGAETQYFGPGTRLLVL.

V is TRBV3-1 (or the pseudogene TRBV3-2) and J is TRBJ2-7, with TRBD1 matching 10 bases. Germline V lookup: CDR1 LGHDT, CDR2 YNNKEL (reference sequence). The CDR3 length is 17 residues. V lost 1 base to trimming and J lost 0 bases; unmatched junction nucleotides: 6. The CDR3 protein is CASSQGDRGRYSYEQYF. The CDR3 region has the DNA TGTGCCAGCAGCCAAGGAGACAGGGGGCGGTACTCCTACGAGCAGTACTTC.

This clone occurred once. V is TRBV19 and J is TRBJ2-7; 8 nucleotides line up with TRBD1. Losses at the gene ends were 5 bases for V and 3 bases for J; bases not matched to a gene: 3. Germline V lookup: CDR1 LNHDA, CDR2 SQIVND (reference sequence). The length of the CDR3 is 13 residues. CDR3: CASSFGQGYEQYF. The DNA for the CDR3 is TGTGCCAGTAGTTTCGGACAGGGCTACGAGCAGTACTTC.